The clone carrying this T cell receptor beta chain was seen once. This entry comes from a study of T cell responses to AZD1222 COVID-19 vaccine. The length of the CDR3 is 17 residues. Losses at the gene ends were 6 bases for V and 5 bases for J; bases not matched to a gene: 13. Germline CDR1 reads MDHEN; CDR2 reads SYDVKM. TCRdb's table, derived via immunoSEQ multiplex PCR, lists solely in-frame clones and lacks some. The data show about 85,000 clones, approximately 86% seen once. The chain carries TRBV28 and TRBJ2-1; TRBD2 matches 10 bases. The source of this sequence is an adult in good health. Source: peripheral blood, taken on day 0 of AZD1222 vaccination. CDR3 nucleotide sequence: TGTGCCAGCAGCCTCATCGGGTGGACTAGCGGTAACAATGAGCAGTTCTTC. This encodes CASSLIGWTSGNNEQFF.